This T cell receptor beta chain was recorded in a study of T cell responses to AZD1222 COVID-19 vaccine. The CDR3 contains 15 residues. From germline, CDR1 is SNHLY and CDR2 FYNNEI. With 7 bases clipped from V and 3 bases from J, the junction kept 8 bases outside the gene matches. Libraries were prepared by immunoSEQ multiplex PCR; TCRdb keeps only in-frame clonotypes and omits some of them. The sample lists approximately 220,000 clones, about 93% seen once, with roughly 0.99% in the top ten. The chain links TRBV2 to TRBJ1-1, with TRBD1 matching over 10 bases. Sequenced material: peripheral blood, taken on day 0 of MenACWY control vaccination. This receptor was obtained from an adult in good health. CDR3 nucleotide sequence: TGTGCCAGCAACCAGGGACAGGGGTTATACACTGAAGCTTTCTTT. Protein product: CASNQGQGLYTEAFF.